Shown below are 13 T cell receptor beta chains from a single sample sequenced in a study of blood T cells in healthy people across ages. Primers used in a second PCR of about 6 to 11 cycles were a sample-barcoded 5' primer and a J-beta primer mix. TCRdb reanalysed the 5' RACE reads using MiXCR and keeps one entry per CDR3 protein. The data hold around 800,000 distinct CDR3 sequences, with roughly 50% observed a single time. What was sequenced was blood. These receptors all come from a man aged 80 or over in good health.

The chain joins TRBV6-1 to TRBJ1-6; 9 bases are shared with TRBD1. J was trimmed by 8 bases and V by 5 bases; bases with no gene match: 13. Germline V gives CDR1 MNHNS, CDR2 SASEGT. The CDR3 has 17 amino acids. The CDR3 DNA reads TGTGCCAGCAGTCAAACCCGGACAGGGGTCGGGGATTCACCCCTCCACTTT. Amino acid sequence: CASSQTRTGVGDSPLHF.

This chain connects TRBV5-1 to TRBJ1-4; no clear D gene. Germline V CDR1 and CDR2: SGHRS, YFSETQ. This CDR3 comprises 14 residues. The V end was cut by 5 bases, the J end by 0 bases, with 8 bases between. The CDR3 bases are TGCGCCAGCAGGTTCAGCACAACTAATGAAAAACTGTTTTTT. Translated, it gives CASRFSTTNEKLFF. The variable domain in full, completed from reference TRBV5-1 and TRBJ1-4, reads KAGVTQTPRYLIKTRGQQVTLSCSPISGHRSVSWYQQTPGQGLQFLFEYFSETQRNKGNFPGRFSGRQFSNSRSEMNVSTLELGDSALYLCASRFSTTNEKLFFGSGTQLSVL.

The chain links TRBV14 to TRBJ1-4, with D hard to call. V was cut by 4 bases and J by 0 bases, with 6 bases left in between. The CDR3 is 14 amino acids. Germline CDR1 and CDR2: SGHDN and FVKESK. The CDR3 DNA reads TGTGCCAGCAGCCGTCTCGCAACTAATGAAAAACTGTTTTTT. Translated: CASSRLATNEKLFF.

This clonotype was seen more than once but under ten times. The rearrangement uses TRBV2 and TRBJ1-6, with D hard to call. The length of the CDR3 is 14 residues. Germline-derived CDR1 and CDR2 are SNHLY and FYNNEI. V lost 4 bases and J 4 bases, leaving 8 bases between the germline ends. DNA for the CDR3: TGTGCCAGCAGTGTTGGGCAGTATAATTCACCCCTCCACTTT. It specifies CASSVGQYNSPLHF.

The chain combines TRBV12-5 with TRBJ1-5; 9 positions match TRBD1. V lost 5 bases, J lost 4 bases, and 0 bases stayed unmatched. The CDR3 is 13 amino acids. Germline V gene data show CDR1 as LGHNT and CDR2 as FRNRAP. In DNA, the CDR3 is TGTGCTAGTGGTGGGACAGGGAATCAGCCCCAGCATTTT. Amino acid sequence: CASGGTGNQPQHF.

The V gene is TRBV24-1, the J gene TRBJ2-7; 8 nucleotides align to TRBD1. TRBJ2-5 explains the end of the DNA better; the J call may be wrong. The CDR3 extends over 13 amino acids. Germline V lookup: CDR1 KGHDR, CDR2 SFDVKD. CDR3 amino acids: CAFSPGGRETQYF. CDR3 DNA sequence: TGTGCCTTCAGTCCAGGGGGCAGGGAGACCCAGTACTTC.

The gene calls are TRBV11-2 and TRBJ2-5; TRBD1 matches 9 bases. TRBJ2-7 explains the end of the DNA better; the J call may be wrong. The length of the CDR3 is 15 residues. Looked up from germline, CDR1 is SGHAT and CDR2 is FQNNGV. In DNA form, the CDR3 reads TGTGCCAGCAGACGGCCGGGACAGGGAGGATACGAGCAGTACTTC. The encoded protein is CASRRPGQGGYEQYF.

The CDR3 DNA reads TGTGCCAGCAGCTACTCAGGGGGCGCAAACGAGCAGTACTTC. Residues: CASSYSGGANEQYF. V is TRBV28 and J is TRBJ2-5; 8 nucleotides agree with TRBD1. The better agreement between TRBJ2-7 and the DNA end casts doubt on the J call. The CDR3 sequence is 14 residues long. Per the germline V gene, CDR1 is MDHEN and CDR2 is SYDVKM.

The chain links TRBV7-8 to TRBJ2-5; tentative D call: TRBD2 (6 bases). This CDR3 has 15 amino acids. V gave up 5 bases and J gave up 4 bases, with 17 bases separating them. Germline V gene lookup returns CDR1 SGHVS and CDR2 FQNEAQ. This CDR3 is CASSPRTNKRETQYF. Here the CDR3 DNA reads TGTGCCAGCAGCCCCCGGACTAACAAGAGAGAGACCCAGTACTTC.

This clonotype has just a few counts. J is TRBJ2-7 and V is TRBV20-1; 10 positions match TRBD1. Germline loops: CDR1 DFQATT, CDR2 SNEGSKA (reference sequence). V lost 0 bases, J lost 6 bases, and 8 bases stayed unmatched. This CDR3 is built from 15 residues. CDR3 in amino acids: CSARDRWRTGGEQYF. CDR3 bases: TGCAGTGCTAGAGATCGTTGGCGGACAGGGGGCGAGCAGTACTTC.

This clonotype occurred a few times. The DNA for the CDR3 is TGTGCCAGCAGTTACACCCCCGGGACCTACTATGGCTACACCTTC. It yields the protein CASSYTPGTYYGYTF. The chain joins TRBV6-5 to TRBJ1-2; D is perhaps TRBD1 (5 bases). V lost 2 bases to trimming and J lost 3 bases, with 13 bases between them. CDR3 length equals 15 residues. CDR1 and CDR2 (germline): MNHEY, SVGAGI.

This clonotype occurred a few times. The CDR3 nucleotides read TGTGCCATCAGTGAGAGGGGCGAAAGGAATGAGCAGTTCTTC. This codes for CAISERGERNEQFF. V gene TRBV10-3 combines with J gene TRBJ2-1; a possible D gene is TRBD1 (5 bases). This CDR3 comprises 14 residues. Germline V CDR1 and CDR2: ENHRY, SYGVKD. V lost 2 bases, J lost 7 bases, and 12 bases lay in between.

V gene TRBV6-1 combines with J gene TRBJ1-6; 10 positions match TRBD1. In germline, CDR1 is MNHNS, CDR2 SASEGT. The CDR3 is 15 residues long. V was pared by 2 bases and J by 6 bases, with 1 base of the junction left unmatched. In DNA form, the CDR3 reads TGTGCCAGCAGTGAACGGGACAGGGGTAATTCACCCCTCCACTTT. This gives the protein CASSERDRGNSPLHF.